The next 12 T cell receptor beta chains were all read from a single sample in a study of vaccination effects on CD4 cells after COVID-19. Before sequencing, viral peptide pools were used by the ViraFEST assay to expand antigen-specific CD4+ T cells. Upon completion of about ten days in culture, CD4+ T cells were isolated. The vaccine recipients had no prior SARS-CoV-2 infection, with negative nucleocapsid antibodies. The protocol was immunoSEQ multiplex PCR, while the TCRdb copy is restricted to in-frame clones and leaves out a portion. Among 65,000 to 90,000 clones listed, more than 60% were seen once. These receptors have no known antigen. This sample comprised CD4+ T cells from PBMCs cultured with SARS-CoV-2 spike peptides, obtained before COVID-19 vaccination. These receptor sequences come from a human donor who received a COVID-19 vaccine.

This chain joins TRBV7-3 and TRBJ2-1; 8 bases match TRBD2. Germline CDR1 reads SGHTA; CDR2 reads FQGTGA. This CDR3 is built from 15 residues. Losses at the gene ends were 5 bases for V and 7 bases for J; bases not matched to a gene: 10. The CDR3 loop is CASSEGSGALNEQFF. CDR3 sequence (DNA): TGTGCCAGCAGCGAGGGTAGCGGGGCTTTGAATGAGCAGTTCTTC.

J is TRBJ1-2 and V is TRBV5-6; a weak D match, TRBD1 (5 bases). This CDR3 region has 13 residues. V shed 2 bases and J shed 2 bases, with 7 bases lying between them. The germline gives CDR1 SGHDT, CDR2 YYEEEE. The CDR3 sequence: CASSLQENYGYTF. The CDR3 bases are TGTGCCAGCAGCTTACAGGAAAACTATGGCTACACCTTC.

This clone has ten or more counts. The chain has TRBV18 and TRBJ1-1, with D unresolved. The CDR3 totals 14 residues. Trimming shortened V by 0 bases and J by 5 bases, and 10 bases separated the two germline ends. The V gene's germline CDR1 is KGHSH and CDR2 LQKENI. The CDR3 DNA follows: TGTGCCAGCTCACCACCCTCTCTCGATACTGAAGCTTTCTTT. Protein sequence: CASSPPSLDTEAFF.

The chain has TRBV4-1 and TRBJ2-5; D remains unclear. The germline V and J ends were trimmed by 4 bases and 5 bases, with 17 bases remaining between them. Germline loops: CDR1 MGHRA, CDR2 YSYEKL. This CDR3 has 15 residues. For the CDR3, the DNA is TGCGCCAGCAGCCCGCAATCCCACCTACCGGAGACCCAGTACTTC. It yields the protein CASSPQSHLPETQYF.

This chain links TRBV5-1 with TRBJ2-1; D is undetermined. The CDR3 consists of 16 residues. Deletions cut 1 base from V and 1 base from J, with 12 bases between. CDR1 and CDR2 from the germline V gene are SGHRS and YFSETQ. CDR3 sequence reads: CASSLQPSQSYNEQFF. CDR3 coding DNA: TGCGCCAGCAGCTTGCAACCGTCCCAATCCTACAATGAGCAGTTCTTC.

The rearrangement joins TRBV14 to TRBJ1-2, with D perhaps TRBD1 (6 bases). Germline CDR1 is SGHDN and CDR2 is FVKESK. The CDR3 consists of 16 residues. Trimming took 1 base from V and 0 from J, leaving 12 bases between them. CDR3 protein: CASSQVDSYSNYGYTF. The CDR3 DNA reads as TGTGCCAGCAGCCAAGTGGACAGCTACTCTAACTATGGCTACACCTTC.

The V gene is TRBV28, the J gene TRBJ1-2, with D possibly being TRBD1 (5 bases). Trimming stripped 6 bases from V and 4 bases from J, with 9 bases between. This CDR3 is 12 amino acids long. The germline V gene encodes CDR1 MDHEN and CDR2 SYDVKM. CDR3 in DNA: TGTGCCAGCAGCCGGGACTTCTATGGCTACACCTTC. It yields the protein CASSRDFYGYTF.

The chain links TRBV14 to TRBJ1-2, with D maybe TRBD1 (5 bases). The CDR3 consists of 14 residues. Germline V gene sequence: CDR1 SGHDN, CDR2 FVKESK. Trimming left V 2 bases short and J 3 bases short, with 10 bases between. CDR3: CASSQSLGDYGYTF. Here the CDR3 DNA reads TGTGCCAGCAGCCAATCTCTAGGGGACTATGGCTACACCTTC. Looking up the rest from reference TRBV14 and TRBJ1-2 gives the full variable domain: EAGVTQFPSHSVIEKGQTVTLRCDPISGHDNLYWYRRVMGKEIKFLLHFVKESKQDESGMPNNRFLAERTGGTYSTLKVQPAELEDSGVYFCASSQSLGDYGYTFGSGTRLTVV.

Only one count was recorded for this clone. J is TRBJ2-5 and V is TRBV5-1; TRBD1 matches at 10 bases. This CDR3 has 15 residues. After removal of 5 bases from V and 1 base from J, the junction contained 5 bases not matched to a gene. Germline CDR1 and CDR2: SGHRS and YFSETQ. This chain's CDR3 is CASRTGTGAQETQYF. The CDR3 coding sequence is TGCGCCAGCAGAACCGGGACAGGGGCCCAAGAGACCCAGTACTTC.

This clone appeared a few times. The gene calls are TRBV29-1 and TRBJ1-2, with 9 bases identical to TRBD1. CDR1 and CDR2 (germline): SQVTM, ANQGSEA. V gave up 6 bases and J gave up 3 bases; unmatched junction bases: 11. This CDR3 has 15 residues. The CDR3 here is CSVDLGQGLDYGYTF. DNA for the CDR3: TGCAGCGTGGACCTCGGACAGGGGTTAGACTATGGCTACACCTTC.

The CDR3 sequence is CASSRKPRGALTYGYTF. CDR3 bases: TGTGCCAGCAGTCGGAAACCCAGGGGGGCCCTGACCTATGGCTACACCTTC. The rearrangement uses TRBV6-6 and TRBJ1-2, with 7 bases lining up with TRBD1. This CDR3 comprises 17 residues. Per the germline V gene, CDR1 is MNHNY and CDR2 is SVGAGI (reference sequence). J gave up 4 bases and V 5 bases, and 16 bases lay outside the gene matches.

This chain links TRBV6-5 with TRBJ2-5; a weak D match, TRBD2 (7 bases). The CDR3 consists of 14 residues. Trimming pared 6 bases from V and 5 bases from J, leaving 16 bases between. CDR1 and CDR2 from the germline V gene are MNHEY and SVGAGI. In DNA, the CDR3 is TGTGCCAGCAGACCGACGGGGGGCAGGGAGACCCAGTACTTC. This codes for CASRPTGGRETQYF.